This TCR beta chain was captured in a study of cytomegalovirus exposure and HLA in healthy donors. Looking at the study overall: A data release that came early held roughly 90 million unique TCRs from HLA-typed donors.

The PCR had 60 Vbeta and 13 Jbeta primers. The method was immunoSEQ multiplex PCR; TCRdb's version includes in-frame clones alone and lacks a portion of them. Among 200,000 to 250,000 clones listed, 60% to 85% were seen once. Note on this clone: Antigen: not known.

Study observations and caveats: Later analysis showed TCR association rates varying by HLA locus, highest for DRB1 and lowest for HLA-C. Confirmation in vitro established that a few CMV-associated chains were specific for CMV antigens.

Germline CDR1 KGHSH, CDR2 LQKENI. Trimming removed 3 bases from V and 1 base from J; junction bases left unmatched: 3. This CDR3 is built from 15 residues. The chain is built from TRBV18 and TRBJ1-5, with 7 nucleotides matching TRBD1. The sample consisted of PBMCs. The receptor's source is a man aged 35 to 55 in good health and CMV-seronegative. CDR3 DNA: TGTGCCAGCTCACCCCCGACAGGGAGCAATCAGCCCCAGCATTTT. Its translation: CASSPPTGSNQPQHF.